These 31 T cell receptor beta chains were all obtained from the same sample, sequenced in a study of cytomegalovirus exposure and HLA in healthy donors. Primers for the PCR totalled 60 Vbeta and 13 Jbeta. Method: immunoSEQ multiplex PCR; TCRdb's copy keeps in-frame clones and lacks some. The sample shows 100,000 to 150,000 clones, and about 1.7% sits with its ten largest clones. The sample was PBMCs. The receptor set was obtained from a man aged 18 to 30 in good health and CMV-seronegative.

The V call is TRBV5-4, the J call TRBJ2-7; 9 bases are shared with TRBD1. Germline trimming cut 3 bases from V and 5 bases from J; bases unmatched to any gene: 6. The CDR3 is 14 residues long. The germline V gene encodes CDR1 SGHNT and CDR2 YYREEE (reference sequence). Here the CDR3 reads CASSSHRGQNEQYF. The CDR3 bases are TGTGCCAGCAGCTCCCACAGGGGGCAGAACGAGCAGTACTTC.

The chain combines TRBV25-1 with TRBJ2-7; 11 bases are a match to TRBD2. Trimming took 5 bases from V and 1 from J; bases not matched to a gene: 4. The germline V gene encodes CDR1 MGHDK and CDR2 SYGVNS. This CDR3 comprises 15 residues. The CDR3 nucleotides read TGTGCCAGCAGTCGACTAGCGGGATCTTCCTACGAGCAGTACTTC. Translated, it gives CASSRLAGSSYEQYF.

This rearrangement joins TRBV10-3 to TRBJ2-7; D not certain. The V end lost 3 bases, the J end lost 2 bases, and 8 bases lay between the germline ends. CDR1 and CDR2 from the germline V gene are ENHRY and SYGVKD. The CDR3 totals 13 residues. The CDR3 bases are TGTGCCATCAGTGACAGGCCTCCCTACGAGCAGTACTTC. The encoded protein is CAISDRPPYEQYF.

CDR3 region: CASSFQTTGDFGNTIYF. In DNA form, the CDR3 reads TGTGCCAGCAGCTTTCAGACGACAGGGGACTTTGGAAACACCATATATTTT. The rearrangement links TRBV7-2 to TRBJ1-3, with 8 nucleotides matching TRBD1. Trimming cost V 3 bases and J 3 bases; bases outside gene matches: 10. CDR3 size: 17 residues. Germline V gene lookup returns CDR1 SGHTA and CDR2 FQGNSA.

V gene TRBV11-2 combines with J gene TRBJ2-2; no reliable D call. Trimming took 2 bases from V and 8 from J, leaving 3 bases between them. The germline V gene has CDR1 SGHAT and CDR2 FQNNGV. This CDR3 region has 11 residues. CDR3 in amino acids: CASSLRGELFF. CDR3 in DNA: TGTGCCAGCAGCTTACGGGGGGAGCTGTTTTTT.

The chain is built from TRBV5-4 and TRBJ1-1; 7 nucleotides align to TRBD1. V was pared by 4 bases and J by 4 bases, with 4 bases of the junction left unmatched. Germline V gene lookup returns CDR1 SGHNT and CDR2 YYREEE (reference sequence). This CDR3 is built from 13 residues. CDR3 nucleotides: TGTGCCAGCAGCCGACAGGGAGTCACTGAAGCTTTCTTT. Translating gives CASSRQGVTEAFF.

The CDR3 bases are TGTGCCAGCAGTTACGGAGGCTATGGCTACACCTTC. This encodes CASSYGGYGYTF. The chain has TRBV6-5 and TRBJ1-2; D gene uncertain. Germline V lookup: CDR1 MNHEY, CDR2 SVGAGI. The CDR3 extends over 12 amino acids. Trimming cost V 2 bases and J 4 bases, with 5 bases left between them.

The chain has TRBV7-7 and TRBJ2-5; D is possibly TRBD1 (5 bases). The CDR3 extends over 14 amino acids. V was shortened by 5 bases and J by 5 bases, with 15 bases between the two germline ends. Germline assignment: CDR1 SSHAT and CDR2 FNYEAQ (reference sequence). In DNA form, the CDR3 reads TGTGCCAGCAGCCAAAAACAGGTACCTGAGACCCAGTACTTC. Residues: CASSQKQVPETQYF.

The gene calls are TRBV15 and TRBJ2-5, with 11 nucleotides matching TRBD2. The J call is in doubt because the DNA end fits TRBJ2-7 better. The CDR3 consists of 15 residues. Looked up from germline, CDR1 is LNHNV and CDR2 is YYDKDF (reference sequence). CDR3 sequence reads: CATSRELAGVDEQYF. CDR3 nucleotide sequence: TGTGCCACCAGCAGAGAACTAGCGGGAGTAGACGAGCAGTACTTC.

The V and J genes are TRBV19 and TRBJ1-5; 7 nucleotides align to TRBD1. The germline gives CDR1 LNHDA, CDR2 SQIVND (reference sequence). V shed 5 bases and J 3 bases; nucleotides not matched to a gene: 10. This CDR3 spans 16 amino acids. DNA of the CDR3: TGTGCCAGTAGTCGGACAACCGGGACAGACAATCAGCCCCAGCATTTT. Residues: CASSRTTGTDNQPQHF.

CDR3 in amino acids: CASSATGSSNQPQHF. In DNA, the CDR3 is TGTGCCAGCAGCGCGACGGGGTCCAGCAATCAGCCCCAGCATTTT. The V call is TRBV2, the J call TRBJ1-5; no reliable D call. The CDR3 has 15 amino acids. Trimming shortened V by 6 bases and J by 1 base, and 13 bases separated the two germline ends. Germline lookup yields CDR1 SNHLY and CDR2 FYNNEI.

The J gene is TRBJ2-6, the V gene TRBV7-9; no reliable D call. Trimming removed 8 bases at V and 3 bases at J, with 2 bases between. CDR1 is SEHNR, CDR2 FQNEAQ, per germline (reference sequence). This CDR3 contains 11 residues. The CDR3 is CASLGANVLTF. In nucleotides, the CDR3 is TGTGCCAGCCTTGGGGCCAACGTCCTGACTTTC.

The CDR3 DNA follows: TGTGCCAGCAGATACAGCTCCTACGAGCAGTACTTC. Translated: CASRYSSYEQYF. The chain links TRBV2 to TRBJ2-5; D not resolved. The J call is uncertain, as TRBJ2-7 better fits the DNA end. Germline V CDR1 and CDR2: SNHLY, FYNNEI. This CDR3 spans 12 amino acids.

This sequence joins TRBV2 and TRBJ1-3; maybe TRBD1 (6 bases). This CDR3 is 11 amino acids long. The germline V and J ends were trimmed by 8 bases and 7 bases, with 9 bases remaining between them. CDR1 is SNHLY, CDR2 FYNNEI, per germline. Written as DNA, the CDR3 is TGTGCCAGCTTAGGGGGTAACACCATATATTTT. Translated, it gives CASLGGNTIYF.

The CDR3 DNA is TGTGCCAGCACTAAGGGCGTCGGGGGGAACACTGAAGCTTTCTTT. Residues: CASTKGVGGNTEAFF. The chain joins TRBV28 to TRBJ1-1; possible D gene TRBD1, 5 bases. This CDR3 is 15 amino acids long. V was cut by 7 bases and J by 1 base, with 16 bases left in between. CDR1 is MDHEN, CDR2 SYDVKM, per germline.

V gene TRBV18 combines with J gene TRBJ2-7; 10 bases are a match to TRBD1. CDR3 size: 14 residues. Germline values: CDR1 KGHSH, CDR2 LQKENI. V shed 4 bases, J shed 2 bases, and the junction held 2 bases outside the gene matches. The CDR3 loop reads CASSLGQGPYEQYF. The CDR3 region has the DNA TGTGCCAGCTCACTGGGACAGGGGCCCTACGAGCAGTACTTC.

This chain links TRBV7-9 with TRBJ2-7; maybe TRBD1 (6 bases). Germline V gene sequence: CDR1 SEHNR, CDR2 FQNEAQ (reference sequence). Deletions cut 4 bases from V and 0 bases from J, with 13 bases between. This CDR3 has 15 amino acids. The CDR3 region is CASSSDRRSSYEQYF. CDR3 in DNA: TGTGCCAGCAGCTCCGACAGGCGAAGCTCCTACGAGCAGTACTTC.

The CDR3 sequence: CASNSYEQYF. The CDR3 DNA reads TGTGCCAGCAACAGCTACGAGCAGTACTTC. The V call is TRBV28, the J call TRBJ2-7, with D unresolved. Trimming stripped 7 bases from V and 3 bases from J, with 4 bases between. This CDR3 is built from 10 residues. Germline values: CDR1 MDHEN, CDR2 SYDVKM.

The J gene is TRBJ2-7, the V gene TRBV6-5; D remains unclear. Germline V gene sequence: CDR1 MNHEY, CDR2 SVGAGI. The V and J ends lost 0 bases and 5 bases respectively, with 8 bases between them. The CDR3 totals 13 residues. The CDR3 DNA is TGTGCCAGCAGTTACTCGTATTTTAACGAGCAGTACTTC. Protein sequence: CASSYSYFNEQYF.

The CDR3 sequence is CATSKGGLMNTEAFF. In DNA, the CDR3 is TGTGCCACCTCTAAAGGAGGGCTCATGAACACTGAAGCTTTCTTT. The rearrangement uses TRBV19 and TRBJ1-1; D ambiguous. This CDR3 is built from 15 residues. Germline CDR1 and CDR2: LNHDA and SQIVND (reference sequence). Trimming removed 10 bases at V and 0 bases at J, with 18 bases between.

The chain joins TRBV19 to TRBJ2-2; the D is unclear. Germline-derived CDR1 and CDR2 are LNHDA and SQIVND (reference sequence). The germline V and J ends were trimmed by 6 bases and 6 bases, with 8 bases remaining between them. The CDR3 totals 12 residues. The CDR3 protein is CASRLMSGELFF. The CDR3 bases are TGTGCCAGTAGACTAATGTCCGGGGAGCTGTTTTTT.

The V call is TRBV5-4, the J call TRBJ2-5; D is ambiguous. The J call may be mistaken, given a closer DNA end match to TRBJ2-7. CDR3 length equals 15 residues. Germline CDR1 reads SGHNT; CDR2 reads YYREEE (reference sequence). The CDR3 is CASSLVRVSSYEQYF. CDR3 nucleotide sequence: TGTGCCAGCAGCTTGGTTCGGGTTAGCTCCTACGAGCAGTACTTC.

The rearrangement uses TRBV6-5 and TRBJ1-2; no clear D gene. The CDR3 loop spans 14 amino acids. V lost 6 bases, J lost 2 bases, and 13 bases lay in between. CDR1 is MNHEY, CDR2 SVGAGI, per germline. CDR3 in DNA: TGTGCCAGCAGCAGACGGCGGTCCAACTATGGCTACACCTTC. This translates into CASSRRRSNYGYTF.

The V call is TRBV5-6, the J call TRBJ2-7, with D possibly matching TRBD1 (5 bases). Between the trimmed V and J ends, which lost 2 bases and 2 bases, there was a span of 8 bases. The CDR3 totals 13 residues. Germline lookup yields CDR1 SGHDT and CDR2 YYEEEE. CDR3 in DNA: TGTGCCAGCAGCTTCCAGGGTGCCTACGAGCAGTACTTC. Its protein product is CASSFQGAYEQYF.

V and J are TRBV28 and TRBJ2-5, with a possible D match to TRBD2 (6 bases). CDR3 length: 15 residues. The V and J ends lost 0 bases and 5 bases respectively, with 13 bases between them. Germline CDR1 reads MDHEN; CDR2 reads SYDVKM. This CDR3 reads CASSLWGVGGETQYF. DNA for the CDR3: TGTGCCAGCAGTTTATGGGGCGTGGGGGGTGAGACCCAGTACTTC.

The chain has TRBV7-2 and TRBJ1-4; D is unclear. V was shortened by 5 bases and J by 3 bases, with 13 bases between the two germline ends. CDR1 SGHTA and CDR2 FQGNSA come from the germline V gene. The CDR3 runs to 15 residues. The CDR3 region is CASSLNALANEKLFF. Written as DNA, the CDR3 is TGTGCCAGCAGCCTGAATGCTTTAGCTAATGAAAAACTGTTTTTT.

The gene calls are TRBV11-2 and TRBJ2-7, with D possibly TRBD1 on 6 matching bases. Trimming pared 6 bases from V and 3 bases from J, leaving 18 bases between. CDR1 is SGHAT, CDR2 FQNNGV, per germline. This CDR3 contains 15 residues. The CDR3 here is CASSYTTGPNYEQYF. The CDR3 nucleotides are TGTGCCAGCAGTTACACGACAGGCCCCAACTACGAGCAGTACTTC.

J is TRBJ2-5 and V is TRBV4-1, with D maybe TRBD2 (6 bases). The V and J ends lost 1 base and 2 bases respectively, with 14 bases between them. This CDR3 has 16 residues. Germline loops: CDR1 MGHRA, CDR2 YSYEKL. CDR3 DNA: TGCGCCAGCAGCCAAGGGAGCGGGCCCTCTCAAGAGACCCAGTACTTC. It codes for CASSQGSGPSQETQYF.

The CDR3 coding sequence is TGTGCCAGCAGTTCCTCCGGGACAGGGGGTGGAGAGCAGTACTTC. Translating gives CASSSSGTGGGEQYF. The chain is built from TRBV28 and TRBJ2-7, with 11 bases matching TRBD1. J was trimmed by 7 bases and V by 4 bases; bases with no gene match: 9. The length of the CDR3 is 15 residues. CDR1 is MDHEN and CDR2 is SYDVKM in the germline V gene. Looking up the rest from reference TRBV28 and TRBJ2-7 gives the full variable domain: DVKVTQSSRYLVKRTGEKVFLECVQDMDHENMFWYRQDPGLGLRLIYFSYDVKMKEKGDIPEGYSVSREKKERFSLILESASTNQTSMYLCASSSSGTGGGEQYFGPGTRLTVT.

The chain combines TRBV18 with TRBJ2-3; 12 nucleotides match TRBD2. This CDR3 has 16 amino acids. Germline assignment: CDR1 KGHSH and CDR2 LQKENI. V dropped 2 bases and J dropped 1; count of bases not matched to a gene: 1. The DNA of the CDR3 is TGTGCCAGCTCACCAAGACTAGCGGGGGGCACAGATACGCAGTATTTT. This translates into CASSPRLAGGTDTQYF.

The chain has TRBV14 and TRBJ2-5; 7 nucleotides agree with TRBD1. Germline V gene lookup returns CDR1 SGHDN and CDR2 FVKESK. This CDR3 is built from 14 residues. The ends lost 5 bases at V and 3 bases at J; junction bases unmatched: 6. CDR3 amino acids: CASSALTGEETQYF. DNA of the CDR3: TGTGCCAGCAGCGCTCTTACAGGGGAAGAGACCCAGTACTTC.